These T cell receptor beta chains were read from a single sample in a study of identical twins. TCRdb fed the 5' RACE reads into MiXCR, producing one record per CDR3 protein. Of around 1.7 million distinct CDR3 sequences in the sample, less than 35% are singletons; the top ten hold 0.27%. The sample comprised cord blood. Receptors were obtained from a newborn girl in good health. CDR3s include the opening cysteine and the closing phenylalanine or tryptophan. The D gene is left open where the match is weak. The listing skips clone size in some rows; elsewhere it reads once, few, many or a size class.

>-|-|TRBJ1-2|TRBV20-1
CSASQGGGNGYTF
TGCAGTGCCTCTCAGGGCGGCGGGAATGGCTACACCTTC
>-|-|TRBJ2-2|TRBV25-1
CASSDRVHGELFF
TGTGCCAGCAGTGACAGGGTTCACGGGGAGCTGTTTTTT
>few|TRBD2|TRBJ2-3|TRBV20-1
CSARNPLGLAGGSSTDTQYF
TGCAGTGCTAGAAACCCGCTTGGACTAGCGGGGGGATCTAGCACAGATACGCAGTATTTT
>-|TRBD1|TRBJ1-2|TRBV29-1
CSVEEQGGYGYTF
TGCAGCGTTGAAGAACAGGGGGGCTATGGCTACACCTTC
>few|-|TRBJ2-7|TRBV2
CASRGSAGFSYEQYF
TGTGCCAGCAGAGGATCTGCGGGATTTTCCTACGAGCAGTACTTC
>once|TRBD2|TRBJ2-5|TRBV4-1
CASSRTSGSKGEQYF
TGCGCCAGCAGCCGGACTAGCGGGAGTAAGGGAGAGCAGTACTTC
>-|-|TRBJ2-5|TRBV5-1
CASSLGVYGAGQETQYF
TGCGCCAGCAGCTTGGGAGTGTATGGGGCGGGCCAAGAGACCCAGTACTTC
>-|TRBD2|TRBJ2-2|TRBV19
CASSMEREAARELFF
TGTGCCAGTAGTATGGAACGGGAGGCCGCCCGGGAGCTGTTTTTT
>-|TRBD1|TRBJ2-4|TRBV28
CASRVGQGKGDIQYF
TGTGCCAGCAGGGTGGGACAGGGAAAGGGGGACATTCAGTACTTC
>-|TRBD1|TRBJ1-6|TRBV29-1
CSVRQGDYNSPLHF
TGCAGCGTCCGACAGGGAGACTATAATTCACCCCTCCACTTT
>-|TRBD1|TRBJ1-1|TRBV11-2
CASSPTNTGGTEAFF
TGTGCCAGCAGCCCTACCAACACAGGGGGCACTGAAGCTTTCTTT
>few|TRBD1|TRBJ1-2|TRBV25-1
CASSESGGSKSPYGYTF
TGTGCCAGCAGTGAATCAGGGGGGTCGAAAAGCCCCTATGGCTACACCTTC
>few|-|TRBJ2-1|TRBV20-1
CSARQGASYNEQFF
TGCAGTGCTAGGCAAGGCGCCTCCTACAATGAGCAGTTCTTC
>-|TRBD2|TRBJ2-1|TRBV10-2
CASVPRTSGGYNEQFF
TGCGCCAGCGTCCCCCGTACTAGCGGGGGTTACAATGAGCAGTTCTTC
>many|-|TRBJ1-4|TRBV4-1
CASSHREKLFF
TGCGCCAGCAGCCACCGCGAAAAACTGTTTTTT
>-|-|TRBJ1-2|TRBV5-1
CASSWGGTYGYTF
TGCGCCAGCAGCTGGGGGGGTACCTATGGCTACACCTTC
>many|TRBD1|TRBJ2-5|TRBV12-3/TRBV12-4
CASSFGTAQETQYF
TGTGCCAGCAGTTTTGGGACAGCCCAAGAGACCCAGTACTTC
>-|-|TRBJ2-7|TRBV10-3
CAISESFHEQYF
TGTGCCATCAGTGAGTCGTTCCACGAGCAGTACTTC
>few|-|TRBJ2-7|TRBV11-2
CASSLSGLRYEQYF
TGTGCCAGCAGCTTAAGCGGGTTGAGGTACGAGCAGTACTTC
>-|-|TRBJ1-2|TRBV28
CASRSSIGYGYTF
TGTGCCAGCCGGTCCTCAATTGGCTATGGCTACACCTTC
>many|TRBD2|TRBJ2-7|TRBV7-2
CASSLGTSDYEQYF
TGTGCCAGCAGCTTGGGGACTAGCGACTACGAGCAGTACTTC
>few|TRBD2|TRBJ2-1|TRBV20-1
CSAKMGLAGGQFF
TGCAGTGCTAAAATGGGACTAGCGGGAGGACAGTTCTTC
>-|TRBD2|TRBJ2-3|TRBV11-2
CASSLRVAGAYTDTQYF
TGTGCCAGCAGCTTAAGAGTAGCGGGGGCCTACACAGATACGCAGTATTTT
>-|TRBD1|TRBJ2-7|TRBV14
CASSQWQGAREQYF
TGTGCCAGCAGCCAATGGCAGGGGGCACGCGAGCAGTACTTC
>-|TRBD2|TRBJ2-1|TRBV4-1
CASSQEGTSGRFNEQFF
TGCGCCAGCAGCCAAGAGGGCACTAGCGGGAGATTCAATGAGCAGTTCTTC
>-|-|TRBJ1-1|TRBV10-3
CAISDGVGGNTEAFF
TGTGCCATCAGTGACGGAGTCGGGGGGAACACTGAAGCTTTCTTT
>few|-|TRBJ2-7|TRBV20-1
CSAGLLTSYEQYF
TGCAGTGCTGGGCTCCTTACCTCCTACGAGCAGTACTTC
>-|TRBD1|TRBJ2-7|TRBV18
CASSPLGTGISYEQYF
TGTGCCAGCTCACCACTGGGGACAGGGATATCCTACGAGCAGTACTTC
>many|-|TRBJ2-7|TRBV5-1
CASSFTVNSYEQYF
TGCGCCAGCAGCTTTACCGTTAACTCCTACGAGCAGTACTTC
>few|TRBD1|TRBJ1-2|TRBV10-3
CAISGTGVAHGYTF
TGTGCCATCAGTGGTACAGGGGTCGCTCATGGCTACACCTTC
>-|-|TRBJ1-5|TRBV2
CASSGTTSLQPQHF
TGTGCCAGCAGTGGAACGACCTCCCTTCAGCCCCAGCATTTT
>-|-|TRBJ2-7|TRBV3-1
CASSHGVGTYEQYF
TGTGCCAGCAGCCACGGAGTGGGGACCTACGAGCAGTACTTC
>-|-|TRBJ1-2|TRBV5-1
CASSYPAPNYGYTF
TGCGCCAGCAGCTACCCCGCGCCTAACTATGGCTACACCTTC
>few|-|TRBJ1-2|TRBV7-2
CASSLAFGVPNYGYTF
TGTGCCAGCAGCTTAGCATTCGGGGTCCCTAACTATGGCTACACCTTC
>few|TRBD2|TRBJ2-7|TRBV11-2
CASSSPELAGIPSSYEQYF
TGTGCCAGCAGCTCGCCTGAACTAGCGGGGATTCCGAGCTCCTACGAGCAGTACTTC
>few|TRBD2|TRBJ2-1|TRBV5-1
CASSFRGGGSYNEQFF
TGCGCCAGCAGCTTCCGCGGGGGGGGATCCTACAATGAGCAGTTCTTC
>-|TRBD2|TRBJ2-1|TRBV11-2
CASTTTSGGHNEQFF
TGTGCCAGCACCACCACTAGCGGGGGCCACAATGAGCAGTTCTTC
>-|-|TRBJ1-5|TRBV6-2/TRBV6-3
CASSYNRVGQPQHF
TGTGCCAGCAGTTACAACAGGGTTGGTCAGCCCCAGCATTTT
>few|-|TRBJ2-3|TRBV5-6
CASSFEADTDTQYF
TGTGCCAGCAGCTTTGAGGCAGACACAGATACGCAGTATTTT
>-|TRBD1|TRBJ2-7|TRBV12-5
CASGPPGQGYNEQYF
TGTGCTAGTGGACCCCCGGGACAGGGTTACAATGAGCAGTACTTC
>-|TRBD2|TRBJ2-3|TRBV9
CASSVGGSGPSGDTQYF
TGTGCCAGCAGCGTAGGTGGTAGCGGGCCTTCAGGGGATACGCAGTATTTT
>-|-|TRBJ2-7|TRBV5-1
CASSLEGLYELYF
TGCGCCAGCAGCTTGGAAGGCCTCTACGAGCTGTACTTC
>once|-|TRBJ2-3|TRBV2
CASKNSANAQYF
TGTGCCAGCAAGAATAGCGCGAATGCGCAGTATTTT
>many|TRBD2|TRBJ2-7|TRBV4-2
CASSLSGLDEQYF
TGTGCCAGCAGTCTTAGCGGGCTCGACGAGCAGTACTTC
>-|-|TRBJ2-1|TRBV7-2
CASSLETAFPQFF
TGTGCCAGCAGCTTAGAAACGGCATTTCCGCAGTTCTTC
>-|TRBD2|TRBJ2-3|TRBV12-3/TRBV12-4
CASIQRVFSGTSPADTQYF
TGTGCCAGCATCCAACGGGTTTTTTCGGGGACTAGCCCGGCAGATACGCAGTATTTT
>many|-|TRBJ1-2|TRBV12-3/TRBV12-4
CASSLRGPRQGYGYTF
TGTGCCAGCAGTTTAAGGGGACCACGGCAGGGCTATGGCTACACCTTC
>few|-|TRBJ1-1|TRBV6-1
CASSVYLGGGTEAFF
TGTGCCAGCAGTGTCTATTTAGGGGGAGGCACTGAAGCTTTCTTT
>once|TRBD2|TRBJ2-7|TRBV20-1
CSARVAGEAYEQYF
TGCAGTGCTAGAGTGGCGGGAGAGGCCTACGAGCAGTACTTC
>few|-|TRBJ2-1|TRBV6-1
CASSRGTRNEQFF
TGTGCCAGCAGTCGGGGAACGAGGAATGAGCAGTTCTTC
>many|-|TRBJ1-1|TRBV29-1
CSVEDRRLEAFF
TGCAGCGTTGAAGATCGGCGGCTTGAAGCTTTCTTT
>few|TRBD2|TRBJ2-1|TRBV2
CASNKDRTSGGFSSYNEQFF
TGTGCCAGCAACAAAGACCGAACTAGCGGGGGGTTTAGCTCCTACAATGAGCAGTTCTTC
>few|TRBD2|TRBJ2-5|TRBV9
CASSGDYPLWNEQYF
TGTGCCAGCAGCGGGGACTACCCCCTATGGAATGAGCAGTACTTC